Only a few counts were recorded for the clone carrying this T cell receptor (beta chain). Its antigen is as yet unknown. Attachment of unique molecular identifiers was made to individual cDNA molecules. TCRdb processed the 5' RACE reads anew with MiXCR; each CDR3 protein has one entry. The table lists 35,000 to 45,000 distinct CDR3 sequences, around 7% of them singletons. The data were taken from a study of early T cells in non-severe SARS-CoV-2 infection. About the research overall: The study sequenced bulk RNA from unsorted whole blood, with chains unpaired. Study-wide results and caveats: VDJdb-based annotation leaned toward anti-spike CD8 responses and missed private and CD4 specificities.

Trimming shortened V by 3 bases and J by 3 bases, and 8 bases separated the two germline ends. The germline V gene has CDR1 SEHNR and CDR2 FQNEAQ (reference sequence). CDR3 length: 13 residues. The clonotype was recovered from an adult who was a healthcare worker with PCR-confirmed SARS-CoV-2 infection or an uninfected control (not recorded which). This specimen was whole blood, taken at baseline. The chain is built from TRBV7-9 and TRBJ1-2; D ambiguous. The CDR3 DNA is TGTGCCAGCAGCTTTAACACCGACTATGGCTACACCTTC. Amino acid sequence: CASSFNTDYGYTF.